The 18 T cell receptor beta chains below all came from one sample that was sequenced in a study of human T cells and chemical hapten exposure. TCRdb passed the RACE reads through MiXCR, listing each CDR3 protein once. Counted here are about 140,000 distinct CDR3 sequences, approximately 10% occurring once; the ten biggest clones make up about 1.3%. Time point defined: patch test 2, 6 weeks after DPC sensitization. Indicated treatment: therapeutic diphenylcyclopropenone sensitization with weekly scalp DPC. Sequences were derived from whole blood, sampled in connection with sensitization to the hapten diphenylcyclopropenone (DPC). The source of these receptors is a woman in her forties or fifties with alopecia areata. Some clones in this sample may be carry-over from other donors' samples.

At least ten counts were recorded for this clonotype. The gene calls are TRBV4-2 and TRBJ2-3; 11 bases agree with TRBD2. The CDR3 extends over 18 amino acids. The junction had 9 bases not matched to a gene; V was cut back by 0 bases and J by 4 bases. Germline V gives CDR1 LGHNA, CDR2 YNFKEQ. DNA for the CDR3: TGTGCCAGCAGCCAAGAGGGTAGCGGGAGGGCCTTGGCAGATACGCAGTATTTT. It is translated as CASSQEGSGRALADTQYF.

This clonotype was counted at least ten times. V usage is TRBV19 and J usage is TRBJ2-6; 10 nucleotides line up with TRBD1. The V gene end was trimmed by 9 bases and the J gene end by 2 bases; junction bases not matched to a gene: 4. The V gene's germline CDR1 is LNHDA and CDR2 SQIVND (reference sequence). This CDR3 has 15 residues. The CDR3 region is CASTTGGTGANVLTF. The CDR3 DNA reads TGTGCCAGCACGACAGGGGGCACTGGGGCCAACGTCCTGACTTTC.

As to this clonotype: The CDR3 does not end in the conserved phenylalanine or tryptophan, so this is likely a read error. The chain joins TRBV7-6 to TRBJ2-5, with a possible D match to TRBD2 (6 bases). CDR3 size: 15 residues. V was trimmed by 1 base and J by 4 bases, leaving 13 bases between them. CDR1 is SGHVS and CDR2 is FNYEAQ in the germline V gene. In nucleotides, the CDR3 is TGTGCCAGCAGCTTAGATCCAGGAGGGAGAGAGACCCAGTACCTC. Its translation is CASSLDPGGRETQYL.

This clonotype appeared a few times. The CDR3 DNA reads TGCAGTGCTAGAGATACCAAACATCCCCCCTACGAGCAGTACTTC. Its protein product is CSARDTKHPPYEQYF. The J gene is TRBJ2-7, the V gene TRBV20-1; D unresolved. Between the trimmed V and J ends, which lost 0 bases and 2 bases, there was a span of 14 bases. The V gene's germline CDR1 is DFQATT and CDR2 SNEGSKA (reference sequence). The CDR3 runs 15 residues.

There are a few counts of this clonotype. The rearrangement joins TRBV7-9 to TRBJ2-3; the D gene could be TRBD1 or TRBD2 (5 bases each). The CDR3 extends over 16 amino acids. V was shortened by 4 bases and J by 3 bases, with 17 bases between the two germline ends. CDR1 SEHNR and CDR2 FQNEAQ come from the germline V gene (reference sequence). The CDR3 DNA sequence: TGTGCCAGCAGCTCCCCGTGGGGGAGAGGGACAGATACGCAGTATTTT. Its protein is CASSSPWGRGTDTQYF.

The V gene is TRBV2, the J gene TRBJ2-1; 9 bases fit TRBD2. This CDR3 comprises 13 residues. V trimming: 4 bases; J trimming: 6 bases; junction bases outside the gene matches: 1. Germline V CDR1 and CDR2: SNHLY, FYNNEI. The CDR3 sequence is CASSGGRGNEQFF. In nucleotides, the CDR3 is TGTGCCAGCAGTGGCGGGAGGGGCAATGAGCAGTTCTTC.

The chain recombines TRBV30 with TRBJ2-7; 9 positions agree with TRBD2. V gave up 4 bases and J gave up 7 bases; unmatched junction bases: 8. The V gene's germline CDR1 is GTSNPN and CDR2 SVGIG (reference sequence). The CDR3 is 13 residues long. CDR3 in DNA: TGTGCCTGGACCCGTAGCGGGAGAGGGGAGCAGTACTTC. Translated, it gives CAWTRSGRGEQYF.

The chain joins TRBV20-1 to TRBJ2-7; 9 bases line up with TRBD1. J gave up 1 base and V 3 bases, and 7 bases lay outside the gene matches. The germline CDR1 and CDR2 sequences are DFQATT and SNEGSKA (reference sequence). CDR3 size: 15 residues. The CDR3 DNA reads TGCAGTGCTAGCCGGGGACAGGGTGCGTCCTACGAGCAGTACTTC. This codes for CSASRGQGASYEQYF.

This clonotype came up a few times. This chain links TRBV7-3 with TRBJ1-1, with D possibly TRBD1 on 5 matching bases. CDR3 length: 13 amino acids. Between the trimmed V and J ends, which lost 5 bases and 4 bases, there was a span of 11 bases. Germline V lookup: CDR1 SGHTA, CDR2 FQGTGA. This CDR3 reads CASSTGGVTEAFF. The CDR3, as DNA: TGTGCCAGCAGCACCGGGGGGGTCACTGAAGCTTTCTTT.

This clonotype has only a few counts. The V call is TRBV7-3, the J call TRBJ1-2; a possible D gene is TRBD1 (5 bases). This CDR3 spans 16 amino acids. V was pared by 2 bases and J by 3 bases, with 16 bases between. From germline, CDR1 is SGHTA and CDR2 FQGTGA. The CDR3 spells CASSLVGRVDDYGYTF. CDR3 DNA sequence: TGTGCCAGCAGCTTAGTGGGCAGGGTAGACGACTATGGCTACACCTTC.

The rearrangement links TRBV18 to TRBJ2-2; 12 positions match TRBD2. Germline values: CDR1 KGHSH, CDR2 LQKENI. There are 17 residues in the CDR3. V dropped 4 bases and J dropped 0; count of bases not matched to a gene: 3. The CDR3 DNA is TGTGCCAGCTCACTAGGACTAGCGGGATCGAACACCGGGGAGCTGTTTTTT. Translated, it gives CASSLGLAGSNTGELFF.

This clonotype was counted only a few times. CDR3 sequence (DNA): TGTGCCAGCAGCTTCTCAGGCACAGATACGCAGTATTTT. It is translated as CASSFSGTDTQYF. The V and J genes are TRBV5-4 and TRBJ2-3; no reliable D call. CDR3 length: 13 residues. V was trimmed by 2 bases and J by 1 base, leaving 5 bases between them. Germline V gene sequence: CDR1 SGHNT, CDR2 YYREEE (reference sequence).

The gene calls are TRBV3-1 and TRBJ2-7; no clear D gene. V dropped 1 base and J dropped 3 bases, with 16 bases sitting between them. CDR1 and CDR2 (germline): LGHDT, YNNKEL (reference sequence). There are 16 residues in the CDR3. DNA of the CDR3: TGTGCCAGCAGCCAAGGAATCGGTCGGGCCCGCTACGAGCAGTACTTC. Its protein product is CASSQGIGRARYEQYF.

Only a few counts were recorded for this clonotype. This CDR3 reads CASSFTQSGANVLTF. In nucleotides, the CDR3 is TGTGCCAGCAGCTTTACCCAGTCGGGGGCCAACGTCCTGACTTTC. The chain employs TRBV7-2 and TRBJ2-6; no reliable D call. The CDR3 is 15 residues long. CDR1 and CDR2 from the germline V gene are SGHTA and FQGNSA. Trimming stripped 3 bases from V and 4 bases from J, with 10 bases between. Complete variable domain (other parts from reference TRBV7-2 and TRBJ2-6): GAGVSQSPSNKVTEKGKDVELRCDPISGHTALYWYRQSLGQGLEFLIYFQGNSAPDKSGLPSDRFSAERTGGSVSTLTIQRTQQEDSAVYLCASSFTQSGANVLTFGAGSRLTVL.

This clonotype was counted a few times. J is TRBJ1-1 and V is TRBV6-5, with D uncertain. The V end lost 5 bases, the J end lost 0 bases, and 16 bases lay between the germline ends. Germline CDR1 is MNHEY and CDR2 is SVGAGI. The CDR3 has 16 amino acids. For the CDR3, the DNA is TGTGCCAGCAGTCCCCCCCCTGGGCTCATGAACACTGAAGCTTTCTTT. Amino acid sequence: CASSPPPGLMNTEAFF.

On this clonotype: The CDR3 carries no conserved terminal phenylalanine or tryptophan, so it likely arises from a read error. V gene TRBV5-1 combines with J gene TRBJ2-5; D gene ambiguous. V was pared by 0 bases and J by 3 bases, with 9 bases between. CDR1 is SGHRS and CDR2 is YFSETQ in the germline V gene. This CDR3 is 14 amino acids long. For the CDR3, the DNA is TGCGCCAGCAGCTTGGCCGTGCCCGAAGAGACCCAGTACTCC. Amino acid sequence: CASSLAVPEETQYS.

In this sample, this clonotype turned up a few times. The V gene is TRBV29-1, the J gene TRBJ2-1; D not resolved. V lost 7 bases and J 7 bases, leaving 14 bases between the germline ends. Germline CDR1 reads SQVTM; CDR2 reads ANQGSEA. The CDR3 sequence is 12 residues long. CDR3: CSAKAGGNEQFF. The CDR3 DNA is TGCAGCGCGAAAGCCGGTGGGAATGAGCAGTTCTTC.

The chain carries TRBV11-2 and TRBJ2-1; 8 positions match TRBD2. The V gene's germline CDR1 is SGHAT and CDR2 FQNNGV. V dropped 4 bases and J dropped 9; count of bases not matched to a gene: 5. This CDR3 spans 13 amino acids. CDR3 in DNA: TGTGCCAGCAGCTGGACTAGCAAGGGTGAGCAGTTCTTC. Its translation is CASSWTSKGEQFF.